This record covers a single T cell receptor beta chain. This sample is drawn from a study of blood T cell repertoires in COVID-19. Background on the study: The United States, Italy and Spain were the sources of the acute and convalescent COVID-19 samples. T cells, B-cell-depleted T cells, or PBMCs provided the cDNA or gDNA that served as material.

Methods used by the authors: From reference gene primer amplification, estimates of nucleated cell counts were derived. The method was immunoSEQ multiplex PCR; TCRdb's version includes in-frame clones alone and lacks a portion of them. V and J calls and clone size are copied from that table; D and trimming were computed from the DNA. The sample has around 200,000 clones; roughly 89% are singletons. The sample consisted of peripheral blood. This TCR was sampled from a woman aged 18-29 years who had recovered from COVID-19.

This CDR3 reads CASSVGGPYSGRASEQFF. CDR3 in DNA: TGTGCCAGCAGCGTAGGGGGGCCCTATAGCGGGAGGGCCAGTGAGCAGTTCTTC. V and J are TRBV9 and TRBJ2-1, with 11 bases matching TRBD2. V lost 0 bases and J lost 9; bases outside the gene matches: 14. The CDR3 loop spans 18 amino acids. Germline V gives CDR1 SGDLS, CDR2 YYNGEE.